These 22 T cell receptor beta chains were sequenced from one sample in a study of cytomegalovirus exposure and HLA in healthy donors. The PCR was carried out with 60 Vbeta primers and 13 Jbeta primers. Some clones are missing from TCRdb's copy, which holds only in-frame ones; the method was immunoSEQ multiplex PCR. The table lists about 92,000 clones. Sequences were obtained from PBMCs. The receptors derive from a man aged 45-65 years in good health and CMV-seropositive.

The chain employs TRBV29-1 and TRBJ2-1; 10 nucleotides match TRBD2. The trim removed 6 bases at V and 3 bases at J, leaving 17 bases unmatched. CDR3 size: 18 residues. Germline-derived CDR1 and CDR2 are SQVTM and ANQGSEA. The CDR3 loop reads CSVVVGGRASGSYNEQFF. The CDR3 DNA sequence: TGCAGCGTGGTTGTTGGGGGGCGGGCTAGCGGGAGCTACAATGAGCAGTTCTTC.

V gene TRBV7-9 combines with J gene TRBJ2-5; tentative D call: TRBD1 (5 bases). The CDR3 is made up of 15 amino acids. V lost 1 base to trimming and J lost 0 bases, with 9 bases between them. Germline CDR1 is SEHNR and CDR2 is FQNEAQ (reference sequence). CDR3 DNA: TGTGCCAGCAGCTTAGGCAGGGCTTACCAAGAGACCCAGTACTTC. Translating gives CASSLGRAYQETQYF.

The chain couples TRBV29-1 to TRBJ2-6; the D gene is possibly TRBD1 (6 bases). Per germline, CDR1 SQVTM and CDR2 ANQGSEA. CDR3 length: 14 amino acids. Trimming took 4 bases from V and 4 from J, leaving 11 bases between them. The CDR3, as DNA: TGCAGCGTTGTAGGGGGTGCGGGGGCCAACGTCCTGACTTTC. Translated, it gives CSVVGGAGANVLTF.

The V gene is TRBV9, the J gene TRBJ2-3, with 11 bases lining up with TRBD2. The J segment lost 4 bases and the V segment lost 3 bases, leaving 10 bases of the junction unmatched. The CDR3 runs to 17 residues. The germline gives CDR1 SGDLS, CDR2 YYNGEE. The CDR3 sequence: CASSARATSGTADTQYF. In nucleotides, the CDR3 is TGTGCCAGCAGCGCGAGGGCGACTAGCGGGACCGCAGATACGCAGTATTTT.

J is TRBJ2-7 and V is TRBV5-1; D unresolved. Trimming removed 0 bases from V and 0 bases from J, with 7 bases in between. This CDR3 has 14 residues. Germline CDR1 reads SGHRS; CDR2 reads YFSETQ. CDR3 sequence reads: CASSLGPSSYEQYF. As DNA, the CDR3 is TGCGCCAGCAGCTTGGGTCCCAGCTCCTACGAGCAGTACTTC.

This chain connects TRBV30 to TRBJ2-1; 8 bases are shared with TRBD1. Germline trimming cut 3 bases from V and 8 bases from J; bases unmatched to any gene: 9. The CDR3 contains 14 residues. Germline CDR1 and CDR2: GTSNPN and SVGIG (reference sequence). CDR3 region: CAWRQGMGQDEQFF. The CDR3 coding sequence is TGTGCCTGGAGGCAGGGAATGGGACAGGATGAGCAGTTCTTC.

The chain recombines TRBV7-2 with TRBJ1-2, with 8 bases lining up with TRBD1. The CDR3 loop spans 15 amino acids. The V segment lost 2 bases and the J segment 8 bases; nucleotides outside the gene matches: 10. Germline values: CDR1 SGHTA, CDR2 FQGNSA. The CDR3 sequence is CASSLSPPGGHGYTF. DNA of the CDR3: TGTGCCAGCAGCTTATCCCCCCCAGGGGGCCACGGCTACACCTTC. Supplemented by reference TRBV7-2 and TRBJ1-2, the full variable domain reads GAGVSQSPSNKVTEKGKDVELRCDPISGHTALYWYRQSLGQGLEFLIYFQGNSAPDKSGLPSDRFSAERTGGSVSTLTIQRTQQEDSAVYLCASSLSPPGGHGYTFGSGTRLTVV.

The V and J genes are TRBV11-2 and TRBJ2-5; 13 positions agree with TRBD2. This CDR3 spans 15 amino acids. Germline lookup yields CDR1 SGHAT and CDR2 FQNNGV. The V segment lost 4 bases and the J segment 5 bases; nucleotides outside the gene matches: 4. This chain's CDR3 is CASSSRLAGGETQYF. CDR3 bases: TGTGCCAGCAGCTCCCGACTAGCGGGAGGCGAGACCCAGTACTTC.

The rearrangement links TRBV6-4 to TRBJ2-1; 7 positions match TRBD2. The CDR3 covers 14 residues. Germline trimming cut 5 bases from V and 3 bases from J; bases unmatched to any gene: 4. Germline lookup yields CDR1 MRHNA and CDR2 SNTAGT. CDR3 sequence: CASSREEGYNEQFF. The DNA for the CDR3 is TGTGCCAGCAGTCGGGAGGAGGGCTACAATGAGCAGTTCTTC.

The chain combines TRBV19 with TRBJ2-1; TRBD2 matches 7 bases. The CDR3 runs 14 residues. In germline, CDR1 is LNHDA, CDR2 SQIVND (reference sequence). Germline trimming cut 5 bases from V and 2 bases from J; bases unmatched to any gene: 3. CDR3 nucleotide sequence: TGTGCCAGTAGTCACAGCGGGACCTACAATGAGCAGTTCTTC. Translating it yields CASSHSGTYNEQFF.

V is TRBV7-2 and J is TRBJ2-1; 14 bases agree with TRBD2. This CDR3 contains 17 residues. V shed 2 bases and J 8 bases; nucleotides not matched to a gene: 8. Germline CDR1 is SGHTA and CDR2 is FQGNSA. The CDR3 loop is CASSLKTSGRARDEQFF. DNA for the CDR3: TGTGCCAGCAGCTTAAAGACTAGCGGGAGGGCCAGGGATGAGCAGTTCTTC.

The genes are TRBV28 and TRBJ2-7; possibly TRBD2 for D (6 bases). V was shortened by 6 bases and J by 1 base, with 13 bases between the two germline ends. This CDR3 region has 14 residues. The germline gives CDR1 MDHEN, CDR2 SYDVKM. The CDR3: CASSSTGESYEQYV. CDR3 nucleotides: TGTGCCAGCAGCTCAACGGGGGAGTCCTACGAGCAGTACGTC.

The chain employs TRBV19 and TRBJ1-2; 9 bases are a match to TRBD1. The CDR3 sequence is 13 residues long. Germline lookup yields CDR1 LNHDA and CDR2 SQIVND (reference sequence). Trimming removed 3 bases from V and 10 bases from J; junction bases left unmatched: 6. CDR3 in amino acids: CASSIGTGFIYTF. CDR3 in DNA: TGTGCCAGTAGTATCGGGACAGGGTTCATCTACACCTTC.

The V and J genes are TRBV19 and TRBJ2-1; tentative D call: TRBD1 (5 bases). The V and J ends lost 4 bases and 9 bases respectively, with 10 bases between them. The CDR3 contains 12 residues. Per germline, CDR1 LNHDA and CDR2 SQIVND (reference sequence). CDR3 loop: CASSTYDSEQFF. CDR3 coding DNA: TGTGCCAGTAGTACCTATGACAGTGAGCAGTTCTTC.

This chain links TRBV5-4 with TRBJ2-3, with 8 positions matching TRBD2. CDR1 and CDR2 from the germline V gene are SGHNT and YYREEE (reference sequence). V was clipped by 5 bases and J by 3 bases; unmatched bases: 8. The CDR3 is 15 residues long. CDR3 coding DNA: TGTGCCAGCAGTAAATGGGGACTAGGAACAGATACGCAGTATTTT. This codes for CASSKWGLGTDTQYF. The entire variable domain, with the rest obtained from reference TRBV5-4 and TRBJ2-3, is as follows: ETGVTQSPTHLIKTRGQQVTLRCSSQSGHNTVSWYQQALGQGPQFIFQYYREEENGRGNFPPRFSGLQFPNYSSELNVNALELDDSALYLCASSKWGLGTDTQYFGPGTRLTVL.

This chain connects TRBV21-1 to TRBJ1-1; the D call TRBD1 from the table was never checked on the DNA. TRBV21-1 is a pseudogene locus. The CDR3 runs to 13 residues. The DNA of the CDR3 is TGTGCCAGCAGCAAAGGGGCATTCCCTCAAGCTTTCTTT. It translates to CASSKGAFPQAFF.

The V gene is TRBV10-3, the J gene TRBJ1-2; D unresolved. This CDR3 region has 14 residues. Germline values: CDR1 ENHRY, CDR2 SYGVKD. Trimming took 2 bases from V and 6 from J, leaving 13 bases between them. The CDR3 sequence is CAISEPGRRDGYTF. The DNA of the CDR3 is TGTGCCATCAGTGAGCCGGGGAGACGGGATGGCTACACCTTC.

The CDR3 reads CASSPPGGEGYGYTF. In DNA form, the CDR3 reads TGTGCCAGCTCACCACCGGGAGGGGAAGGCTATGGCTACACCTTC. The chain recombines TRBV18 with TRBJ1-2; D is possibly TRBD1 (5 bases). The CDR3 totals 15 residues. CDR1 and CDR2 from the germline V gene are KGHSH and LQKENI. V gave up 0 bases and J gave up 4 bases, with 12 bases separating them.

The CDR3 loop is CASSRGSEETQYF. The CDR3 DNA follows: TGTGCCAGCTCACGGGGTAGCGAAGAGACCCAGTACTTC. The V and J genes are TRBV18 and TRBJ2-5; D may be TRBD2 (5 bases). V lost 4 bases to trimming and J lost 3 bases, with 9 bases between them. CDR1 and CDR2 from the germline V gene are KGHSH and LQKENI. The CDR3 loop spans 13 amino acids.

The rearrangement joins TRBV27 to TRBJ1-1; D is ambiguous. V was cut by 6 bases and J by 8 bases, with 22 bases left in between. Germline values: CDR1 MNHEY, CDR2 SMNVEV (reference sequence). The CDR3 is 15 amino acids. The CDR3 bases are TGTGCCAGCAGATCTCCCGGAGGACCGAAAAGGGAAGCTTTCTTT. It encodes CASRSPGGPKREAFF.

The chain combines TRBV30 with TRBJ2-1; D is possibly TRBD1 (5 bases). This CDR3 region has 15 residues. V was clipped by 0 bases and J by 7 bases, with 16 bases between them. Germline V gene lookup returns CDR1 GTSNPN and CDR2 SVGIG (reference sequence). This CDR3 is CAWSVPPGHGNEQFF. CDR3 bases: TGTGCCTGGAGTGTCCCCCCAGGGCATGGTAATGAGCAGTTCTTC. Looking up the rest from reference TRBV30 and TRBJ2-1 gives the full variable domain: SQTIHQWPATLVQPVGSPLSLECTVEGTSNPNLYWYRQAAGRGLQLLFYSVGIGQISSEVPQNLSASRPQDRQFILSSKKLLLSDSGFYLCAWSVPPGHGNEQFFGPGTRLTVL.

This rearrangement joins TRBV5-1 to TRBJ2-2; D gene uncertain. Germline CDR1 is SGHRS and CDR2 is YFSETQ. V lost 4 bases and J lost 4, with 8 bases in between. The CDR3 totals 13 residues. CDR3 amino acids: CASSQLSTGELFF. DNA for the CDR3: TGCGCCAGCAGCCAACTCTCCACCGGGGAGCTGTTTTTT.